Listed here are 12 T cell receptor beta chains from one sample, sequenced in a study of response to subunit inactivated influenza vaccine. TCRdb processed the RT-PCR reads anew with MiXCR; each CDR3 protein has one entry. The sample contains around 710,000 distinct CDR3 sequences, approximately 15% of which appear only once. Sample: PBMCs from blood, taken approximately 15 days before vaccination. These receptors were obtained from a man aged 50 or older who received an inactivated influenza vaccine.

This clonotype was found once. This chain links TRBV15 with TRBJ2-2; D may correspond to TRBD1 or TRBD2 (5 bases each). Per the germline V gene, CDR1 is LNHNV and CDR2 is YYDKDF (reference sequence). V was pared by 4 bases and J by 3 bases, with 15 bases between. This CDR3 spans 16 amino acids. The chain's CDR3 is CATSTGPIGDTGELFF. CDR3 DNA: TGTGCCACCAGCACGGGACCGATAGGGGACACCGGGGAGCTGTTTTTT.

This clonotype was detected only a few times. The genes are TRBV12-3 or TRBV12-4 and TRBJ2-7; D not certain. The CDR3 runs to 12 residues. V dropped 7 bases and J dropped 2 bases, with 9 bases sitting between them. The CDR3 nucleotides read TGTGCCAGCACCATCTCTCCCTACGAGCAGTACTTC. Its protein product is CASTISPYEQYF.

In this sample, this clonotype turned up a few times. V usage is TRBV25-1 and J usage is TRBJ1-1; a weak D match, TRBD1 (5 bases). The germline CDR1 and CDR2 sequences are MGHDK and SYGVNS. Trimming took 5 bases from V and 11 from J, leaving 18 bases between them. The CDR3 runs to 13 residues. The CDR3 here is CASSHRGGGRAFF. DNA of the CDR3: TGTGCCAGCAGTCACAGAGGTGGGGGGAGGGCTTTCTTT. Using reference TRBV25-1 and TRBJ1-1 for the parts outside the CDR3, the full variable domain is EADIYQTPRYLVIGTGKKITLECSQTMGHDKMYWYQQDPGMELHLIHYSYGVNSTEKGDLSSESTVSRIRTEHFPLTLESARPSHTSQYLCASSHRGGGRAFFGQGTRLTVV.

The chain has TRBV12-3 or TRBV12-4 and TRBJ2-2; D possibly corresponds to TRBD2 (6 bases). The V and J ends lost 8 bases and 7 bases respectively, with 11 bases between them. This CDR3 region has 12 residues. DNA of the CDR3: TGTGCCAGCGTCGGAGGGGTCGGGGAGCTGTTTTTT. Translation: CASVGGVGELFF.

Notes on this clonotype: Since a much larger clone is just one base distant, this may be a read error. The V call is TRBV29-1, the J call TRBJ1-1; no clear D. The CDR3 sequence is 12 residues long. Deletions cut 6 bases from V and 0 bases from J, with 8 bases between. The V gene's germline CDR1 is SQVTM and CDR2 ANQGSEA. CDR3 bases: TGCAGCGTAGGACGGCTGAACACTGAAGCTTTCTTT. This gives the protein CSVGRLNTEAFF.

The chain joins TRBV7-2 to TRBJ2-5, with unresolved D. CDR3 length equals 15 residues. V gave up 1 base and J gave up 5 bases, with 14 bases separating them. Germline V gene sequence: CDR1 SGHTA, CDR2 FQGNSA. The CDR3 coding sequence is TGTGCCAGCAGCTTAGGCCTTAAAATAGGGGAGACCCAGTACTTC. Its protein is CASSLGLKIGETQYF.

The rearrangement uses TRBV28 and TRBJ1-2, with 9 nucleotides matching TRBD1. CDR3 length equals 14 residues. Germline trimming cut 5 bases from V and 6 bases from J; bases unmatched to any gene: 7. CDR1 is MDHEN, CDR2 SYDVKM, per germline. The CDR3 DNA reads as TGTGCCAGCAGTCCACCAGACAGGGGGAATGGCTACACCTTC. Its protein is CASSPPDRGNGYTF.

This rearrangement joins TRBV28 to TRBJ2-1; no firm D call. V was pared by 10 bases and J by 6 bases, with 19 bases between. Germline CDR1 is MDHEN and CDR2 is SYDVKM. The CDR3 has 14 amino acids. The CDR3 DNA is TGTGCCACCTCTTGGGCCAGTCTTGGCAATGAGCAGTTCTTC. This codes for CATSWASLGNEQFF.

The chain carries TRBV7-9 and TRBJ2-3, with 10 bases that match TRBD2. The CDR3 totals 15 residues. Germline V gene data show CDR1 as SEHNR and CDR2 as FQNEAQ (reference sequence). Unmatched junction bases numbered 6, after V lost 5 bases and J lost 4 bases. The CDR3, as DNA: TGTGCCAGCAGCCTACTAGCGGGGCTATCAGATACGCAGTATTTT. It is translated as CASSLLAGLSDTQYF. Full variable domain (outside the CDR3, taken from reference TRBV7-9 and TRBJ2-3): DTGVSQNPRHKITKRGQNVTFRCDPISEHNRLYWYRQTLGQGPEFLTYFQNEAQLEKSRLLSDRFSAERPKGSFSTLEIQRTEQGDSAMYLCASSLLAGLSDTQYFGPGTRLTVL.

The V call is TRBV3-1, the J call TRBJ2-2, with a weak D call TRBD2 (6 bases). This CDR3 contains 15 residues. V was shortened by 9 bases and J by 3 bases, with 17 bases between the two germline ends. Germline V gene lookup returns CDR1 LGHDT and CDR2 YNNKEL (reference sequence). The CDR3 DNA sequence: TGTGCCAGTCTCGGGGGTTCTTGGGACACCGGGGAGCTGTTTTTT. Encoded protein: CASLGGSWDTGELFF. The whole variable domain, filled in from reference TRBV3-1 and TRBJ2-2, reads DTAVSQTPKYLVTQMGNDKSIKCEQNLGHDTMYWYKQDSKKFLKIMFSYNNKELIINETVPNRFSPKSPDKAHLNLHINSLELGDSAVYFCASLGGSWDTGELFFGEGSRLTVL.

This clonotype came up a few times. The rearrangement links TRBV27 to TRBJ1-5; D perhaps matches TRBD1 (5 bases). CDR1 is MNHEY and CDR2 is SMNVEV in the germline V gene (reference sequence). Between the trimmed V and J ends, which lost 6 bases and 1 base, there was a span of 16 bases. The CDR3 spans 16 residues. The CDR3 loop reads CASRLNAGFSNQPQHF. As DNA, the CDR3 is TGTGCCAGCAGGCTAAACGCAGGGTTCAGCAATCAGCCCCAGCATTTT.

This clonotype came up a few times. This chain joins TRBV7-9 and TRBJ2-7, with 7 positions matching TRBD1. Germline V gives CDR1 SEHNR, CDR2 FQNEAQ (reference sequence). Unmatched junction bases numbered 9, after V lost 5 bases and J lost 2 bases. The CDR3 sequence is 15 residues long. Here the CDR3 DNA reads TGTGCCAGCAGCCCACGACAGGGCGGAACCTACGAGCAGTACTTC. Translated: CASSPRQGGTYEQYF.